The clone carrying this TCR beta chain was counted only a few times. Its antigen is unidentified. CDR1 is SGHTA, CDR2 FQGNSA, per germline. V lost 4 bases and J lost 9, with 10 bases in between. The CDR3 covers 12 residues. This sample was taken from a study of T-cell memory formation after mild COVID-19. About the research overall: TCR clustering was largely donor specific. Study-level points and caveats: Day 15 to 85 contracting clones showed balanced CD4/CD8; day 15 to 37 expanders favored CD4+. Cross-reactive memory seemingly joined, as some responding clones were found in pre-infection memory. CM and EM subsets held most contracting CD4+ clones; EMRA held CD8+ ones.

TCRdb used MiXCR to reprocess the 5' RACE reads, holding one entry per CDR3 protein. The profile shows about 190,000 distinct CDR3 sequences, 15% to 20% of them singletons. The chain has TRBV7-2 and TRBJ2-1; possibly TRBD2 for D (5 bases). Sequenced sample: PBMCs or a T cell subset sorted from them (not recorded which). This clonotype originated in an adult woman who had mild COVID-19 (a few samples of this study predate the infection). Cell type and time point are not known. The chain's CDR3 is CASSWEYAEQFF. The CDR3 bases are TGTGCCAGCAGCTGGGAGTACGCTGAGCAGTTCTTC.